The clone carrying this TCR beta chain was counted a few times. Its antigen is undetermined. This entry belongs to a study of blood T cells in healthy people across ages. Study-wide background: Capture by template switching was about one barcoded beta molecule per two T cells.

Through a sample-barcoded 5' primer and a J-beta primer mix, a second PCR was run for roughly 7 to 12 cycles. Each cDNA molecule carried a tag from a template-switch adaptor that contained 12 random nucleotides. TCRdb re-called the 5' RACE reads through MiXCR, storing one row per CDR3 protein. Found here are 1,800,000 or so distinct CDR3 sequences, 39% of them singletons; the top ten hold around 23%. Germline trimming cut 5 bases from V and 2 bases from J; bases unmatched to any gene: 1. Germline V CDR1 and CDR2: SGHTA, FQGNSA. This CDR3 has 14 residues. General observations from the study: Both higher diversity and more naive CD4+ cells marked long-lived donors when set against aged donors. Researchers report that TCR beta diversity correlated strongly with naive T cell percentage.

Sequencing input: blood. The chain joins TRBV7-2 to TRBJ2-3, with 10 nucleotides matching TRBD2. The sequence came from a human donor in good health. CDR3 DNA sequence: TGTGCCAGCAGCACTAGCGGGGCCACAGATACGCAGTATTTT. Encoded protein: CASSTSGATDTQYF.